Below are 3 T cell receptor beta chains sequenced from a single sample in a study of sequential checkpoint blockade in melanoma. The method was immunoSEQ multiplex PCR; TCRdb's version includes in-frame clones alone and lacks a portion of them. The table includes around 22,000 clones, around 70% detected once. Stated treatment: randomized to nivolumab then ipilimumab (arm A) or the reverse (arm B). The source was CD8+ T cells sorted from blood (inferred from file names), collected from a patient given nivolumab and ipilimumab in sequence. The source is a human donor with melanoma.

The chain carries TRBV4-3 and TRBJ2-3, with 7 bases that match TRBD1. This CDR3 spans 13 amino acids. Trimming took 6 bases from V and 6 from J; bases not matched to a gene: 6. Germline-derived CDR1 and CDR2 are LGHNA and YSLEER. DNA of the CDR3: TGCGCCAGCAGTCTGACAGGGTTCGATACGCAGTATTTT. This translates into CASSLTGFDTQYF.

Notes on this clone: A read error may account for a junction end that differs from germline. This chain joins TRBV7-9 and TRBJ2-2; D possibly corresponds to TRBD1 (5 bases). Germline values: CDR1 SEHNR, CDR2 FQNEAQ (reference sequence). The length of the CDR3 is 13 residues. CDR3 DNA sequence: TGTGCCAGCAGCCCAGGGAACACCAGGGAGCTGTTTTTT. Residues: CASSPGNTRELFF. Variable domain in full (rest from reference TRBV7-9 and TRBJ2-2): DTGVSQNPRHKITKRGQNVTFRCDPISEHNRLYWYRQTLGQGPEFLTYFQNEAQLEKSRLLSDRFSAERPKGSFSTLEIQRTEQGDSAMYLCASSPGNTRELFFGEGSRLTVL.

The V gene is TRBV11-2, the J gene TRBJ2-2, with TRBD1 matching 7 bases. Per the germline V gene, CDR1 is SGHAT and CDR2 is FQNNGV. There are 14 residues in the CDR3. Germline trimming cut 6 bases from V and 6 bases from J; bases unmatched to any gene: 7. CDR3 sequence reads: CASRRRQGSGELFF. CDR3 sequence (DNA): TGTGCCAGCAGGAGACGACAGGGATCCGGGGAGCTGTTTTTT.